Sequencing of this T cell receptor (beta chain) was carried out in a study of T cell responses to AZD1222 COVID-19 vaccine. The table lists this clone with a count of one. Its target is not known. Sequencing was performed with immunoSEQ multiplex PCR; in TCRdb, only in-frame clones are kept and a portion is missing. The data show 150,000 to 200,000 clones, approximately 90% seen once. Findings and limits, study-wide: Only six or seven AZD1222 recipients were seropositive at baseline. Donors were largely white British and mainly female; clonal diversity was possibly underestimated. Vaccination with two AZD1222 doses was followed by a rise in Spike-specific TCR breadth and depth. The reported proportion of spike-specific TCRs targeting unmutated variant regions was nearly half.

The sequence derives from an adult who received the AZD1222 COVID-19 vaccine. The sequences come from peripheral blood, collected 28 days after the second AZD1222 dose.

CDR3 DNA: TGTGCCAGCAGCCAAGACCTGACAGGAGGTTTCACACCCCTCCACTTT. This encodes CASSQDLTGGFTPLHF. The rearrangement links TRBV4-2 to TRBJ1-6; maybe TRBD1 (6 bases). V lost 0 bases, J lost 11 bases, and 17 bases lay in between. Looked up from germline, CDR1 is LGHNA and CDR2 is YNFKEQ. This CDR3 is 16 amino acids long.